Listed here is a single T cell receptor (beta chain). Sequencing used immunoSEQ multiplex PCR; TCRdb keeps in-frame clones, though not all of them. The sample shows about 360,000 clones, around nine tenths of them seen only once. Germline V gene lookup returns CDR1 SEHNR and CDR2 FQNEAQ (reference sequence). Trimming removed 1 base from V and 7 bases from J, with 5 bases in between. The CDR3 contains 12 residues. This entry comes from a study of blood T cell repertoires in COVID-19. The V call is TRBV7-9, the J call TRBJ2-1, with D uncertain. Sequencing was performed on peripheral blood. This TCR was sampled from a human donor in a cohort sampled during active COVID-19. CDR3 nucleotide sequence: TGTGCCAGCAGCTTAGACCGGAATGAGCAGTTCTTC. Protein: CASSLDRNEQFF. Using reference TRBV7-9 and TRBJ2-1 for the parts outside the CDR3, the full variable domain is DTGVSQNPRHKITKRGQNVTFRCDPISEHNRLYWYRQTLGQGPEFLTYFQNEAQLEKSRLLSDRFSAERPKGSFSTLEIQRTEQGDSAMYLCASSLDRNEQFFGPGTRLTVL.